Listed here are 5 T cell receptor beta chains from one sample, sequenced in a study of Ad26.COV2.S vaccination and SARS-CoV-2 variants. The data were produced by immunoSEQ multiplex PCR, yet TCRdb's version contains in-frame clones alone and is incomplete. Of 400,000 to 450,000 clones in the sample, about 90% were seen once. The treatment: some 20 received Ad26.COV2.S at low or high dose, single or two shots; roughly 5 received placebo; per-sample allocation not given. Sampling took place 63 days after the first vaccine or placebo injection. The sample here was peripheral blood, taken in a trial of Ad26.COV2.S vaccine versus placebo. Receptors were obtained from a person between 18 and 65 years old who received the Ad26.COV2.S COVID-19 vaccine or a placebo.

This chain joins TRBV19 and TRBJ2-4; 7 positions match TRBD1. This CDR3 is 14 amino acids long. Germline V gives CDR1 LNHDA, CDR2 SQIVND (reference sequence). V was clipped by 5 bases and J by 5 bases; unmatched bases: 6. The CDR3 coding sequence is TGTGCCAGTAGTTACGGGACAGAGCAAAACATTCAGTACTTC. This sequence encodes CASSYGTEQNIQYF.

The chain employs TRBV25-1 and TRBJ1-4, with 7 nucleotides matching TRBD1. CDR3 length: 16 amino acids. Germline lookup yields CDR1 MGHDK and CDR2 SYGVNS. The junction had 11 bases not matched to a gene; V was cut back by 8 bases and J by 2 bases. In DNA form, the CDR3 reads TGTGCCAGCCAGACAGGGTTGGGGGTGACTAATGAAAAACTGTTTTTT. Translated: CASQTGLGVTNEKLFF.

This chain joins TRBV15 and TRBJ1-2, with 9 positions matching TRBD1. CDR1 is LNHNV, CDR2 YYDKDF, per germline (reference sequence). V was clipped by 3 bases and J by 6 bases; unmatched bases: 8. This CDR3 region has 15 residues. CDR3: CATSRKRDRGNGYTF. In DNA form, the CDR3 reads TGTGCCACCAGCAGGAAGCGCGACAGGGGGAATGGCTACACCTTC.

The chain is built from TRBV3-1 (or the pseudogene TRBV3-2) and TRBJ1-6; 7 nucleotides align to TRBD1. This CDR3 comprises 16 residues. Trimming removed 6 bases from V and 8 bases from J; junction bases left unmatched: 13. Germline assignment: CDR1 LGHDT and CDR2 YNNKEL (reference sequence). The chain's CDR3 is CASRNDREFYDSPLHF. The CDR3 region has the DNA TGTGCCAGCAGAAATGACAGGGAGTTTTATGATTCACCCCTCCACTTT.

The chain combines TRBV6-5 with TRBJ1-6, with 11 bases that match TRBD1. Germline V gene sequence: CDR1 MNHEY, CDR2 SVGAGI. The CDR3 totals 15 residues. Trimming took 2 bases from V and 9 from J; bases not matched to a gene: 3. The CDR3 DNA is TGTGCCAGCAGTTACGGACAGGGGGCTCGTTCACCCCTCCACTTT. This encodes CASSYGQGARSPLHF.